This is a list of T cell receptor beta chains from one sample in a study of shared clonotypes between healthy human individuals. Generated by immunoSEQ multiplex PCR, the TCRdb table keeps only in-frame clones and is missing some. The sample contains around 1 million clones, roughly 72% of which appear only once. Sample: memory CD4+ T cells sorted from blood. These receptors were collected from a man in his late teens or twenties in good health. Both conserved end residues are part of each CDR3. The order of the fields is V gene, CDR3 length, clone size, D gene, J gene, CDR3 DNA, CDR3 protein. The D gene is left open where the match is weak. Not every row has a clone size; where given, it reads once, few, many or a size class.

TRBV6-6	12	.	.	TRBJ2-5	TGTGCCAGTGGGGGGACCCAAGAGACCCAGTACTTC	CASGGTQETQYF
TRBV6-1	14	.	TRBD1	TRBJ2-7	TGTGCCAGCACCTTGACAGGGATGTTCTACGAGCAGTACTTC	CASTLTGMFYEQYF
TRBV5-1	14	.	.	TRBJ1-1	TGCGCCAGCAGCTATGACAGGCTGAGCACTGAAGCTTTCTTT	CASSYDRLSTEAFF
TRBV29-1	13	.	.	TRBJ2-7	TGCAGCGTTGAAGAAAGTGAGGGGACCGAGCAGTACTTC	CSVEESEGTEQYF
TRBV10-3	14	.	.	TRBJ2-1	TGTGCCATCAGTGAGGGGGCAGGTAAAAATGAGCAGTTCTTC	CAISEGAGKNEQFF
TRBV6-1	18	.	TRBD1	TRBJ1-3	TGTGCCAGCAGTGAAGCAGGGACAGTTTTTCTCTCTGGAAACACCATATATTTT	CASSEAGTVFLSGNTIYF
TRBV30	17	.	TRBD1	TRBJ1-3	TGTGCCGGAACCGGGACAGCGCTGATAAGCTCTGGAAACACCATATATTTT	CAGTGTALISSGNTIYF
TRBV11-2	15	.	TRBD1	TRBJ1-1	TGTGCCAGCAGCTCCCGGGACAGGGGGTTCTCCGAAGCTTTCTTT	CASSSRDRGFSEAFF
TRBV10-1	13	many	.	TRBJ1-6	TGCGCCAGCAGTGAAGGGGGGAAATCACCCCTCCACTTT	CASSEGGKSPLHF
TRBV28	12	.	.	TRBJ1-6	TGTGCCAGCAGTTTCCCCTCCTTAGCCCTCCACTTT	CASSFPSLALHF
TRBV7-9	15	.	TRBD2	TRBJ2-7	TGTGCCAGCAGCTTACTGAGCGGGGACTCCTACGAGCAGTACTTC	CASSLLSGDSYEQYF
TRBV6-1	13	once	.	TRBJ2-3	TGTGCCAGCAGACGGCCCGGGTCAGATACGCAGTATTTT	CASRRPGSDTQYF
TRBV10-3	12	.	.	TRBJ2-2	TGTGCCATCTCTAAGGACACCGGGGAGCTGTTTTTT	CAISKDTGELFF
TRBV27	15	.	TRBD2	TRBJ2-7	TGTGCCAGCAGTTCCCCTCGCGGGAGGGGGTACGAGCAGTACTTC	CASSSPRGRGYEQYF
TRBV5-6	14	.	.	TRBJ1-2	TGTGCCAGCAGCTTCCGGCAGGGCTTCTATGGCTACACCTTC	CASSFRQGFYGYTF